This T cell receptor (beta chain) stems from a study of T cells in Graves' hyperthyroidism and ophthalmopathy. The investigators amplified TCR beta CDR3 regions from RNA transcripts. First-round RT-PCR targeting the TCR CDR3 was performed with the HTBI primer set. Each CDR3 protein is one row after TCRdb ran MiXCR on the multiplex PCR reads. The sample includes over 650,000 distinct CDR3 sequences, around 15% of them seen just once. V was clipped by 3 bases and J by 5 bases, with 10 bases between them. The length of the CDR3 is 13 residues. Graves' hyperthyroidism showing no ophthalmopathy progression within 18 months was considered stable. The hyperthyroidism was newly diagnosed and had lasted under 2 months; the patients were aged 18 to 65. This clonotype has ten or more counts.

The sequence came from a man between 18 and 29 years old with Graves' hyperthyroidism. The rearrangement joins TRBV12-3 or TRBV12-4 to TRBJ2-5; no reliable D call. Sequencing input: blood. The CDR3 nucleotides read TGTGCCAGCAGTTTGACTCAAGGGGAGACCCAGTACTTC. Translated: CASSLTQGETQYF.